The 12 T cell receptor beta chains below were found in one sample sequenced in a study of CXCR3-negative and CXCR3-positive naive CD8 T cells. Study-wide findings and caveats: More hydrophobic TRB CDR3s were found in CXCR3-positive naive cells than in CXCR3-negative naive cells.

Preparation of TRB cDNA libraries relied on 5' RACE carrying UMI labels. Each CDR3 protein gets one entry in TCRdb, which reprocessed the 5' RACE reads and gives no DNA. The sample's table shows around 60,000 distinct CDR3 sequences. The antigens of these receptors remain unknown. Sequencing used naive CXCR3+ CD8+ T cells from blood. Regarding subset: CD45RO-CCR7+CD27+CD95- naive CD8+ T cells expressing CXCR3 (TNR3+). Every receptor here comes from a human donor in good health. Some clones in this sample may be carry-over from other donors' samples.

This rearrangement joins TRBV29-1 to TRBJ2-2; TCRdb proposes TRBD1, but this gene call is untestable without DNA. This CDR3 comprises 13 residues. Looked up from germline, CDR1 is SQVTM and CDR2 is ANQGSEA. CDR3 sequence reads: CSGRQHNTGELFF.

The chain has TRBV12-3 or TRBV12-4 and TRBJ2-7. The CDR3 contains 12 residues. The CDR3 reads CASTLGNFEQYF.

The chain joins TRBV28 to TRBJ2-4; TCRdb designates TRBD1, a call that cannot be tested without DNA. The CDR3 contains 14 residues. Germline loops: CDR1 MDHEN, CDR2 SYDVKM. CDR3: CASSPTGGRNIQYF.

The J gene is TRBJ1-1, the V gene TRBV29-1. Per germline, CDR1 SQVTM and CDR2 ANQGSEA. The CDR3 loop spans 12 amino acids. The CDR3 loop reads CSGLGSLAEAFF.

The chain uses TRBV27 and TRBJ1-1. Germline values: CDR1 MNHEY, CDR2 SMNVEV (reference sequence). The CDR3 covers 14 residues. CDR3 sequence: CASSLQDTNTEAFF.

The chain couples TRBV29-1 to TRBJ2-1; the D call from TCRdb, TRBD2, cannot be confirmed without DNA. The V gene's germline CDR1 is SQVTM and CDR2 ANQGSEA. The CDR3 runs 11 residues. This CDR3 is CSGFGEGEQFF.

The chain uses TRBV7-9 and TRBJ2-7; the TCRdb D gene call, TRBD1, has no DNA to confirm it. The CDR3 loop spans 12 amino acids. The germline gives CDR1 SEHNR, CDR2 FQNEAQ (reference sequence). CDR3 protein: CASSTGPYEQYF.

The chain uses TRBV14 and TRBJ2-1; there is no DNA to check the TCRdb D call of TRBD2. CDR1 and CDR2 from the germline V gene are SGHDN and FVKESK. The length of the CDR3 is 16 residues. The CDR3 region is CASSQVLADSYNEQFF. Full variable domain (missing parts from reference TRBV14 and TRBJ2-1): EAGVTQFPSHSVIEKGQTVTLRCDPISGHDNLYWYRRVMGKEIKFLLHFVKESKQDESGMPNNRFLAERTGGTYSTLKVQPAELEDSGVYFCASSQVLADSYNEQFFGPGTRLTVL.

CDR3 protein: CASSLTLTGIPGELFF. The chain has TRBV7-3 and TRBJ2-2; TCRdb reports TRBD1, a call that lacks DNA to check it against. The length of the CDR3 is 16 residues. CDR1 and CDR2 from the germline V gene are SGHTA and FQGTGA.

The CDR3 region is CASSNRDSGAYEQYF. The rearrangement joins TRBV11-2 to TRBJ2-7; TCRdb gives TRBD1 as the D gene, but with no DNA this cannot be confirmed. CDR1 is SGHAT, CDR2 FQNNGV, per germline. The CDR3 contains 15 residues.

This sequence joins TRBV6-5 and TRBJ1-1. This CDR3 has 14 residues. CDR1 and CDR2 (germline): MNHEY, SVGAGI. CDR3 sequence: CASSSELLGTEAFF.

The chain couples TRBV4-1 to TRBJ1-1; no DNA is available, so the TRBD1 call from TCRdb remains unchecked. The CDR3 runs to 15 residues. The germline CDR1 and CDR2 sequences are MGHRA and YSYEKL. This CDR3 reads CASSLSTGENTEAFF.